The 18 T cell receptor beta chains given below trace back to one sample, sequenced in a study of cytomegalovirus exposure and HLA in healthy donors (dated by TCRdb to 2016 to 2017). To prepare the library, the immunoSEQ multiplex PCR assay was applied. A mixture of 60 forward primers for TCR Vbeta segments and 13 reverse primers for TCR Jbeta segments was used in the multiplex PCR. In its TCRdb copy, this immuneACCESS table keeps in-frame sequences only and misses some clones. Where compared with another copy, unresolved V genes explain less than half of these, and the others have no known cause. For this sample there are tens of thousands of clones; almost 75% appear just once. Clones ranked in the top ten supply under 6.5% of the sample. Specimen: PBMCs. Every receptor here comes from a man aged 45-60 years in good health and CMV-seronegative.

The V and J genes are TRBV7-9 and TRBJ2-3, with TRBD2 matching 8 bases. Trimming removed 4 bases from V and 6 bases from J; junction bases left unmatched: 3. CDR1 and CDR2 from the germline V gene are SEHNR and FQNEAQ (reference sequence). The CDR3 sequence is 13 residues long. As DNA, the CDR3 is TGTGCCAGCAGCTCGACTAGCGTTGATACGCAGTATTTT. This translates into CASSSTSVDTQYF.

The CDR3: CASSSPRGELFF. As DNA, the CDR3 is TGTGCCAGCAGCTCCCCCCGGGGGGAGCTGTTTTTT. The chain couples TRBV7-3 to TRBJ2-2; no clear D gene. CDR1 is SGHTA, CDR2 FQGTGA, per germline. Trimming took 4 bases from V and 8 from J, leaving 8 bases between them. The CDR3 runs to 12 residues.

This clone has just a few counts. This chain uses TRBV11-2 with TRBJ2-7; 8 bases map to TRBD1. CDR1 and CDR2 from the germline V gene are SGHAT and FQNNGV. V shed 5 bases and J 0 bases; nucleotides not matched to a gene: 6. This CDR3 spans 15 amino acids. CDR3: CASSTYRGSSYEQYF. CDR3 nucleotide sequence: TGTGCCAGCAGCACATACAGGGGGAGCTCCTACGAGCAGTACTTC.

The rearrangement joins TRBV18 to TRBJ2-7, with D perhaps matching TRBD2 (5 bases). CDR3 length equals 12 residues. Germline CDR1 is KGHSH and CDR2 is LQKENI. Trimming removed 3 bases from V and 6 bases from J, with 9 bases in between. The CDR3: CASSPVGVEQYF. The CDR3 DNA sequence: TGTGCCAGCTCACCCGTCGGGGTCGAGCAGTACTTC.

V usage is TRBV2 and J usage is TRBJ2-6; 9 bases line up with TRBD1. CDR3 length: 17 amino acids. After removal of 5 bases from V and 2 bases from J, the junction contained 7 bases not matched to a gene. Germline V gene lookup returns CDR1 SNHLY and CDR2 FYNNEI. Written as DNA, the CDR3 is TGTGCCAGCAGTACGTCTCGGGACAGGGCTGGGGCCAACGTCCTGACTTTC. This sequence encodes CASSTSRDRAGANVLTF.

V and J are TRBV5-4 and TRBJ1-1, with unresolved D. The CDR3 is 16 residues long. Per germline, CDR1 SGHNT and CDR2 YYREEE (reference sequence). V dropped 0 bases and J dropped 5 bases, with 17 bases sitting between them. The CDR3: CASSLEGGGLWTEAFF. CDR3 DNA: TGTGCCAGCAGCTTGGAAGGTGGCGGGCTTTGGACTGAAGCTTTCTTT.

This clone was seen a handful of times. The chain uses TRBV6-1 and TRBJ2-5; TRBD2 matches at 8 bases. The V gene's germline CDR1 is MNHNS and CDR2 SASEGT. Losses at the gene ends were 4 bases for V and 2 bases for J; bases not matched to a gene: 6. The CDR3 is 15 amino acids. The chain's CDR3 is CASSGLAGAQETQYF. The CDR3 DNA reads as TGTGCCAGCAGTGGCCTAGCGGGCGCGCAAGAGACCCAGTACTTC.

The chain is built from TRBV2 and TRBJ2-7; tentative D call: TRBD2 (5 bases). CDR3 length: 13 amino acids. Trimming took off 1 base at V and 4 bases at J, with 8 bases between the two ends. The germline CDR1 and CDR2 sequences are SNHLY and FYNNEI. CDR3 loop: CASSEGREYEQYF. The CDR3 nucleotides are TGTGCCAGCAGTGAAGGCCGGGAATACGAGCAGTACTTC.

DNA for the CDR3: TGTGCCAGCAGCCGTGACCGGGGGACAGGGGTGATAGAGACCCAGTACTTC. Protein sequence: CASSRDRGTGVIETQYF. The rearrangement uses TRBV27 and TRBJ2-5; 10 bases fit TRBD1. This CDR3 comprises 17 residues. Germline CDR1 and CDR2: MNHEY and SMNVEV (reference sequence). With 6 bases clipped from V and 4 bases from J, the junction kept 14 bases outside the gene matches.

This clone was picked up one time. The rearrangement links TRBV7-9 to TRBJ2-3; 7 bases are a match to TRBD1. The CDR3 runs 15 residues. V trimming: 6 bases; J trimming: 7 bases; junction bases outside the gene matches: 13. Germline V lookup: CDR1 SEHNR, CDR2 FQNEAQ (reference sequence). As DNA, the CDR3 is TGTGCCAGCAGTCGACCGGGACAGTCGGGGAATACGCAGTATTTT. As protein: CASSRPGQSGNTQYF.

This clone was recorded a few times. This chain links TRBV9 with TRBJ1-6, with a weak D call TRBD1 (6 bases). Per the germline V gene, CDR1 is SGDLS and CDR2 is YYNGEE. The V end was cut by 2 bases, the J end by 15 bases, with 30 bases between. The CDR3 loop spans 18 amino acids. The CDR3 region has the DNA TGTGCCAGCAGCGTCGAGCCGGGACAACTAATTCACCCGGGCGGCCTCCACTTT. It yields the protein CASSVEPGQLIHPGGLHF.

This clone was seen more than once but under ten times. This rearrangement joins TRBV6-1 to TRBJ2-7; D possibly corresponds to TRBD2 (5 bases). Trimming left V 7 bases short and J 5 bases short, with 12 bases between. The CDR3 runs to 12 residues. Germline CDR1 and CDR2: MNHNS and SASEGT. The CDR3 region has the DNA TGTGCCAGCAAGGACTGGTCGGACGAGCAGTACTTC. Its translation is CASKDWSDEQYF.

The chain carries TRBV7-2 and TRBJ2-3, with D possibly TRBD2 on 6 matching bases. This CDR3 comprises 17 residues. In germline, CDR1 is SGHTA, CDR2 FQGNSA. The V and J ends lost 0 bases and 1 base respectively, with 14 bases between them. The CDR3 region has the DNA TGTGCCAGCAGCTTAGCATCAGCGGGCTTAGGCACAGATACGCAGTATTTT. Its protein is CASSLASAGLGTDTQYF.

The J gene is TRBJ2-7, the V gene TRBV10-3, with D possibly matching TRBD1 (6 bases). CDR3 size: 15 residues. The germline gives CDR1 ENHRY, CDR2 SYGVKD. V was clipped by 2 bases and J by 1 base, with 12 bases between them. CDR3 sequence: CAISEGLGASYEQYF. The CDR3 nucleotides are TGTGCCATCAGTGAGGGATTGGGGGCATCCTACGAGCAGTACTTC.

This clone showed up just a few times. The chain recombines TRBV5-1 with TRBJ2-1; perhaps TRBD1 as D (5 bases). CDR1 SGHRS and CDR2 YFSETQ come from the germline V gene. Trimming left V 3 bases short and J 7 bases short, with 5 bases between. The CDR3 contains 11 residues. CDR3 nucleotides: TGCGCCAGCAGCTCAGGGAATGAGCAGTTCTTC. Its protein is CASSSGNEQFF.

This chain connects TRBV7-9 to TRBJ1-1, with TRBD1 identical over 8 bases. This CDR3 comprises 14 residues. The ends lost 6 bases at V and 5 bases at J; junction bases unmatched: 8. CDR1 and CDR2 from the germline V gene are SEHNR and FQNEAQ (reference sequence). The CDR3 loop reads CASRGEQGGTEAFF. The CDR3 DNA is TGTGCCAGCAGAGGCGAACAGGGGGGGACTGAAGCTTTCTTT.

The chain uses TRBV30 and TRBJ1-1; D perhaps matches TRBD1 (6 bases). CDR1 GTSNPN and CDR2 SVGIG come from the germline V gene (reference sequence). This CDR3 contains 14 residues. V was cut by 2 bases and J by 4 bases, with 14 bases left in between. The CDR3 DNA sequence: TGTGCCTGGAGTCCAGGAACAGGGAGCACTGAAGCTTTCTTT. This gives the protein CAWSPGTGSTEAFF.

V and J are TRBV19 and TRBJ2-2; D possibly corresponds to TRBD1 (5 bases). CDR1 and CDR2 (germline): LNHDA, SQIVND (reference sequence). Deletions cut 4 bases from V and 6 bases from J, with 12 bases between. This CDR3 comprises 14 residues. The CDR3 DNA follows: TGTGCCAGTAGTAAACAGGCCCCCGCCGGGGAGCTGTTTTTT. Translated, it gives CASSKQAPAGELFF.